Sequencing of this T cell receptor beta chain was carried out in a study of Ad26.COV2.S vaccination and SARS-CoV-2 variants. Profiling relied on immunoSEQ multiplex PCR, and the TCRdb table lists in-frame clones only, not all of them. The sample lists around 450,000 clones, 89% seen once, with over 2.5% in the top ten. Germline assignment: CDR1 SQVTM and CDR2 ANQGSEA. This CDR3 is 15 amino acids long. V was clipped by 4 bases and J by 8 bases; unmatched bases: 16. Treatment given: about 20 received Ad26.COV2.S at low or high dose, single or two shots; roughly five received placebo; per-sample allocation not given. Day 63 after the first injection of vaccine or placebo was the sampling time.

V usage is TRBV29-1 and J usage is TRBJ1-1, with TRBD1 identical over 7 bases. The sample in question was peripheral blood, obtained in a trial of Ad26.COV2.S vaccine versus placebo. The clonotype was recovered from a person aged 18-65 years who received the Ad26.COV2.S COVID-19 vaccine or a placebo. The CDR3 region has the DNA TGCAGCGTTGTGGGCCGTACGGGACAGATAATGGAAGCTTTCTTT. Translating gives CSVVGRTGQIMEAFF.